This T cell receptor (beta chain) was recorded in a study of early T cells in non-severe SARS-CoV-2 infection. About the research overall: With bulk RNA from unsorted whole blood as input, sequencing yielded unpaired chains.

Unique molecular identifiers were attached to individual cDNA molecules. TCRdb fed the 5' RACE reads into MiXCR, producing one record per CDR3 protein. The sample lists about 52,000 distinct CDR3 sequences; roughly 6.8% were seen once. This clonotype was observed many times. Its specificity is unknown. Study results and limitations: In VDJdb matching, anti-spike CD8 responses were favored while private and CD4 specificities went missing.

The sequenced sample was whole blood. The clonotype was recovered from an adult who was a healthcare worker with PCR-confirmed SARS-CoV-2 infection or an uninfected control (not recorded which).

CDR3 amino acids: CASSTQGSQPQHF. The DNA of the CDR3 is TGTGCCAGCAGCACACAGGGAAGTCAGCCCCAGCATTTT. V and J are TRBV7-2 and TRBJ1-5; tentatively, D is TRBD1 (6 bases). Germline values: CDR1 SGHTA, CDR2 FQGNSA. The CDR3 consists of 13 residues. Trimming took off 5 bases at V and 6 bases at J, with 11 bases between the two ends. The full variable domain, its missing parts supplied by reference TRBV7-2 and TRBJ1-5, is GAGVSQSPSNKVTEKGKDVELRCDPISGHTALYWYRQSLGQGLEFLIYFQGNSAPDKSGLPSDRFSAERTGGSVSTLTIQRTQQEDSAVYLCASSTQGSQPQHFGDGTRLSIL.